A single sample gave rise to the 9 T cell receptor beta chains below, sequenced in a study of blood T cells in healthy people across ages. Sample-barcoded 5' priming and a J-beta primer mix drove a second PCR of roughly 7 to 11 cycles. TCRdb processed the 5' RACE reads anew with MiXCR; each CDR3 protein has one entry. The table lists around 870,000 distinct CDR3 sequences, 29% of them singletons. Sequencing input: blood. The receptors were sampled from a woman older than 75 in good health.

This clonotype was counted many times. CDR3 nucleotide sequence: TGCAGTGCTAGAGGGACAGTCACCCGGGGGGAGACCCAGTACTTC. Translated, it gives CSARGTVTRGETQYF. This chain joins TRBV20-1 and TRBJ2-5, with D possibly being TRBD1 or TRBD2 (6 bases each). This CDR3 has 15 amino acids. V was pared by 1 base and J by 5 bases, with 17 bases between. CDR1 is DFQATT, CDR2 SNEGSKA, per germline (reference sequence).

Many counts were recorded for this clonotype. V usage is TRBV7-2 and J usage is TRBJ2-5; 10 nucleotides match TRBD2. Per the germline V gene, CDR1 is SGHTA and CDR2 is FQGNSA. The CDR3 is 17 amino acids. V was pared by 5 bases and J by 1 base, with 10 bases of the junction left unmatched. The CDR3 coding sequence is TGTGCCAGCAGCCGACGTGGGACTAGCGCACTCCAAGAGACCCAGTACTTC. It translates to CASSRRGTSALQETQYF.

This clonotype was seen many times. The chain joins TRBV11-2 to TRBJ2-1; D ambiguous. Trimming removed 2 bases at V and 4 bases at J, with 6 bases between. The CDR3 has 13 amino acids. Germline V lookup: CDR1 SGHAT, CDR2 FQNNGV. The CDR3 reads CASSLSLYNEQFF. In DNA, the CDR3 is TGTGCCAGCAGCTTAAGCCTTTACAATGAGCAGTTCTTC.

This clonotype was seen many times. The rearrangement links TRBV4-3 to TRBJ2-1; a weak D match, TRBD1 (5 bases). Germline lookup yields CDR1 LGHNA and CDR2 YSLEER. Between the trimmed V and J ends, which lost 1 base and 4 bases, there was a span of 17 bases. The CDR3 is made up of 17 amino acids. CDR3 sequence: CASSQGIKGAEYNEQFF. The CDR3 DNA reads TGCGCCAGCAGCCAAGGAATAAAAGGGGCGGAATACAATGAGCAGTTCTTC.

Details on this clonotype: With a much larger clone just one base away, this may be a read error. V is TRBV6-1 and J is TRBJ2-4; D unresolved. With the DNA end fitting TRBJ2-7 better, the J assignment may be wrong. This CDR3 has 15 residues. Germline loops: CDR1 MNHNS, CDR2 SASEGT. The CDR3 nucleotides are TGTGCCAGCACCCCTTCGGCGTTAAACTCCTACGAGCAGTACTTC. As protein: CASTPSALNSYEQYF.

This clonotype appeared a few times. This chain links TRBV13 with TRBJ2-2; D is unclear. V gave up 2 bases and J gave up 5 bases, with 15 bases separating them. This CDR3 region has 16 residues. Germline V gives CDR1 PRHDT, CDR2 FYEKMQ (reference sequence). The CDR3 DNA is TGTGCCAGCAGCTTAAATCCTTCTCTGCGGACCGGGGAGCTGTTTTTT. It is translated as CASSLNPSLRTGELFF.

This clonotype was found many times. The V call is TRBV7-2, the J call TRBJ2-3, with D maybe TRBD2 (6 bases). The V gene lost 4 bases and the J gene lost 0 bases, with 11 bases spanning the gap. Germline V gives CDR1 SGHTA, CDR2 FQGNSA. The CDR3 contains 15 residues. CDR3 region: CASSSAGTSTDTQYF. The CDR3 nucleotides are TGTGCCAGCAGCTCCGCCGGGACTAGCACAGATACGCAGTATTTT. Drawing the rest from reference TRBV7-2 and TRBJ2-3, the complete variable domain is GAGVSQSPSNKVTEKGKDVELRCDPISGHTALYWYRQSLGQGLEFLIYFQGNSAPDKSGLPSDRFSAERTGGSVSTLTIQRTQQEDSAVYLCASSSAGTSTDTQYFGPGTRLTVL.

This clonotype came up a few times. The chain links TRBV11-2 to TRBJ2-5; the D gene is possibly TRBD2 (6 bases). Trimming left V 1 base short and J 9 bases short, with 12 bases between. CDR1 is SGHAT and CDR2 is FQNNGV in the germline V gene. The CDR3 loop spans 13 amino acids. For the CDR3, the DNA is TGTGCCAGCAGCTTAGGGAGGGTCGAGGCCCAGTACTTC. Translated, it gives CASSLGRVEAQYF.

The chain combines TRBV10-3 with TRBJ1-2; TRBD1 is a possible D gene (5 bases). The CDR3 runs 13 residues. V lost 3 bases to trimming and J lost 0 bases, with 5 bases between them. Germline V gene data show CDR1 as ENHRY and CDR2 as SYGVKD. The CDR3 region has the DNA TGTGCCATCAGTGAAGGGGCTAACTATGGCTACACCTTC. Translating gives CAISEGANYGYTF.